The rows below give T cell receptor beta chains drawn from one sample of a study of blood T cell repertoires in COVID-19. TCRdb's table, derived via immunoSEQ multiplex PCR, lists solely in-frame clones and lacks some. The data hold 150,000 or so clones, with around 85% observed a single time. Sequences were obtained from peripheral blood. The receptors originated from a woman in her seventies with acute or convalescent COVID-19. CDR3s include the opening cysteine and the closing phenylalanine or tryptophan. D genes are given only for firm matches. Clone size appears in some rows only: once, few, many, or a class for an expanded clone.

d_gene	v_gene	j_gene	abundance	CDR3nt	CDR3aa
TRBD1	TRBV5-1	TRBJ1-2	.	TGCGCCAGCAGCTTGGAGGGACAGGGGCATGGCTACACCTTC	CASSLEGQGHGYTF
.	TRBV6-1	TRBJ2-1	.	TGTGCCAGCAGTGAGCCCAGAACCCATCTCTACAATGAGCAGTTCTTC	CASSEPRTHLYNEQFF
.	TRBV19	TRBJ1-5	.	TGTGCCAGTAGTGGCAGGGGCAATCAGCCCCAGCATTTT	CASSGRGNQPQHF
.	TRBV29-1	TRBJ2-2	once	TGCAGCGTCCTCGTAAGGGACATCGACACCGGGGAGCTGTTTTTT	CSVLVRDIDTGELFF
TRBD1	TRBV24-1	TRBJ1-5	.	TGTGCCACCAGTGACTCGGACAGGGGGCCCAGTCAGCCCCAGCATTTT	CATSDSDRGPSQPQHF
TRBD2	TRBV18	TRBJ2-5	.	TGTGCCAGCTCACCCGGGACTAGGGGCGAGACCCAGTACTTC	CASSPGTRGETQYF
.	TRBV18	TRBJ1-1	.	TGTGCCAGCTCAATAAACACTGAAGCTTTCTTT	CASSINTEAFF
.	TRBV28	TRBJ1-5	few	TGTGCCAGCAGTTTATTGTCGGGGTCGGGCTTTATGGCCCAGCATTTT	CASSLLSGSGFMAQHF
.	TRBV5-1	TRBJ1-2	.	TGCGCCAGCACAGGGGCCCGGTCGAGTGGCTACACCTTC	CASTGARSSGYTF
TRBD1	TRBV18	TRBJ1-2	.	TGTGCCAGCTCCCCCGGGACAGACGGTATCTATGGCTACACCTTC	CASSPGTDGIYGYTF
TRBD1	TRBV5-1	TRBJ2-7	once	TGCGCCAGCAGCTTGGGTGGGACAGGGGGCTACGAGCAGTACTTC	CASSLGGTGGYEQYF
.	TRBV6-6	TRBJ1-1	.	TGTGCCAGCCAACGCGGTACCCAGCTGCAAGCTTTCTTT	CASQRGTQLQAFF
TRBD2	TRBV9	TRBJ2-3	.	TGTGCCAGCAGTGGGCGGGGGTCTTTCGGGGATACGCAGTATTTT	CASSGRGSFGDTQYF
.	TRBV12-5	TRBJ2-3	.	TGTGCTAGTGGTTTGTCAGGGGCGGATACGCAGTATTTT	CASGLSGADTQYF
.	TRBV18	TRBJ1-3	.	TGTACCAGCTCACCACCGCTCAGGGAATCTGGAAACACCATATATTTT	CTSSPPLRESGNTIYF
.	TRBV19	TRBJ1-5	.	TGTGCCAGTAGTGTGCAGGGTGAGGGCAATCAGCCCCAGCATTTT	CASSVQGEGNQPQHF
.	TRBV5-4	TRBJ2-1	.	TGTGCCAGCAGCAGTTATCTAGCGCCTGGGGAGCAGTTCTTC	CASSSYLAPGEQFF
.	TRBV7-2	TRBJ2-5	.	TGTGCCAGCAGCGCAGGAGGACTTCGGCTAGAGACCCAGTACTTC	CASSAGGLRLETQYF
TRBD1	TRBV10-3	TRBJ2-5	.	TGTGCCATCAGAGGGACAGGGCAGGGCCAAGAGACCCAGTACTTC	CAIRGTGQGQETQYF
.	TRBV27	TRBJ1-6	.	TGTGCCTCCGGGTGGGTGAGCATAAGCTCCTATAATTCACCCCTCCACTTT	CASGWVSISSYNSPLHF
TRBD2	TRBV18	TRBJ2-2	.	TGTGCCAGCTCAATTAGGACTAGCGGGGATTCGAACACCGGGGAGCTGTTTTTT	CASSIRTSGDSNTGELFF
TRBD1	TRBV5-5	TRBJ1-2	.	TGTGCCAGCAGCGGCACCGGGACAGCGGCCTATGGCTACACCTTC	CASSGTGTAAYGYTF
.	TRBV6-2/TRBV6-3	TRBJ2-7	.	TGTGCCAGCAGTTATTCCCGGGACTCCCCTTACGAGCAGTACTTC	CASSYSRDSPYEQYF
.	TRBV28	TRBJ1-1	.	TGTGCCAGCAGGTCTTGGACAGCGGCTGAAGCTTTCTTT	CASRSWTAAEAFF
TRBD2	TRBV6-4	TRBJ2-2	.	TGTGCCAGCGGGACTAGCAGGAACACCGGGGAGCTGTTTTTT	CASGTSRNTGELFF
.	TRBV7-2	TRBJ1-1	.	TGTGCCAGCAGCTTAGGACGTTTGGGGCAGGTCATTTGGGCCACTGAAGCTTTCTTT	CASSLGRLGQVIWATEAFF
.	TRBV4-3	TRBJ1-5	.	TGCGCCAGCAGCCAAGTTGCAGGGTCGAGCAATCAGCCCCAGCATTTT	CASSQVAGSSNQPQHF
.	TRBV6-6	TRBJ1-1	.	TGTGCCAGCAGTCGCCGACCACAGGGAGACACTGAAGCTTTCTTT	CASSRRPQGDTEAFF
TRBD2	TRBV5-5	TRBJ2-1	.	TGTGCCAGCAGCCGACTTAAGACTAGCGGGAGTCACGATGAGCAGTTCTTC	CASSRLKTSGSHDEQFF
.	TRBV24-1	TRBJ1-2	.	TGTGCCACCAGTCCAGGACAAAAGGGCGGCTACACCTTC	CATSPGQKGGYTF
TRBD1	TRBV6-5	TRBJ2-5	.	TGTGCCAGTTCGGTTTTACAGGGGATAGAGACCCAGTACTTC	CASSVLQGIETQYF
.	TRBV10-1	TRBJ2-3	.	TGCGCCAGCAGTGAGGGCTCCCTAAAGCGGCTCGGTACGCAGTATTTT	CASSEGSLKRLGTQYF
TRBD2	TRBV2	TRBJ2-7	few	TGTGCCAGCAGTTACCCTCGGGGGGGAGAGTCCTACGAGCAGTACTTC	CASSYPRGGESYEQYF
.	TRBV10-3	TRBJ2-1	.	TGTGCCGCATCCGAAGGAGGCAATGAGCAGTTCTTC	CAASEGGNEQFF
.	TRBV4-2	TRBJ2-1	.	TGTGCCAGCAGCCAATACTCAGACTACTTCTTC	CASSQYSDYFF
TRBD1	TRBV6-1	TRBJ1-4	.	TGTGCCAGCAATGAACAGGGGGCTCGTGAAAAACTGTTTTTT	CASNEQGAREKLFF
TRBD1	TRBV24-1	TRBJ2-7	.	TGTGCCACCAGTGATGAAAACACAGGGGACGAGCAGTACTTC	CATSDENTGDEQYF